This T cell receptor beta chain was recorded in a study of brain T cells in children with intractable seizures. Whole-study findings and limits: Clones missing pre-surgery may reflect undersampling of that blood sample.

Time point noted: blood from clinic visit 5 months post-surgery; TSC patient then seizure free. Surgery cases with the highest brain T cell transcript signatures were chosen for sequencing. Pre-surgery treatment included at least one anti-epileptic drug. The data were produced by immunoSEQ multiplex PCR, yet TCRdb's version contains in-frame clones alone and is incomplete. The sample consists of about 340,000 clones, over 90% of them appearing once. CDR1 MNHEY and CDR2 SVGAGI come from the germline V gene. This CDR3 comprises 15 residues. Trimming took off 8 bases at V and 8 bases at J, with 23 bases between the two ends. With respect to this clone: Antigen unknown.

This sequence was found in a boy younger than two with tuberous sclerosis and intractable seizures. Material: peripheral blood, obtained 4 to 5 months after surgery. V gene TRBV6-5 combines with J gene TRBJ2-3; D is undetermined. The CDR3 DNA reads TGTGCCAGCTCTGAATACTCCCTCCACCCGGGTACGCAGTATTTT. Translating it yields CASSEYSLHPGTQYF.